This T cell receptor beta chain comes out of a study of blood T cell repertoires in COVID-19. The wider study: Acute and convalescent COVID-19 specimens originated in the United States, Italy and Spain. Nucleic acid was either cDNA or gDNA, and it came from T cells, B-cell-depleted T cells, or PBMCs.

Losses at the gene ends were 4 bases for V and 0 bases for J; bases not matched to a gene: 3. The CDR3 runs 15 residues. The germline V gene encodes CDR1 LGHDT and CDR2 YNNKEL (reference sequence). Original processing methods: Estimated nucleated cell counts came from reference gene primer amplification. The repertoire was sequenced with immunoSEQ multiplex PCR; TCRdb's copy has only in-frame clones and lacks some. V, J and clone size were drawn from that table, and D and trimming were deduced from the DNA. The sample yields 200,000 to 300,000 clones, about 90% seen once. The sample was peripheral blood. The chain carries TRBV3-1 (or the pseudogene TRBV3-2) and TRBJ2-3; 8 bases match TRBD2. This TCR was recovered from a woman aged 40 to 55 with acute or convalescent COVID-19. CDR3 in DNA: TGTGCCAGCAGCCCCGGGGGGGTTAGCACAGATACGCAGTATTTT. This translates into CASSPGGVSTDTQYF.